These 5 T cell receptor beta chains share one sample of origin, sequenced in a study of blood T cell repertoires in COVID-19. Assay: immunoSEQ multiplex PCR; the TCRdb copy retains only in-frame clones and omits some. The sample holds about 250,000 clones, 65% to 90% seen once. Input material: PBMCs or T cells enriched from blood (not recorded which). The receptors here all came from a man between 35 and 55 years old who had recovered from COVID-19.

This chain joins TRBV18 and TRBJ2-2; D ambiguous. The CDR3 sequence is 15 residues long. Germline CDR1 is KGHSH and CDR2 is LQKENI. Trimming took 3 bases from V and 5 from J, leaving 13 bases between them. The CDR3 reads CASSPSGLVTGELFF. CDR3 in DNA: TGTGCCAGCTCACCGTCCGGTCTGGTAACCGGGGAGCTGTTTTTT.

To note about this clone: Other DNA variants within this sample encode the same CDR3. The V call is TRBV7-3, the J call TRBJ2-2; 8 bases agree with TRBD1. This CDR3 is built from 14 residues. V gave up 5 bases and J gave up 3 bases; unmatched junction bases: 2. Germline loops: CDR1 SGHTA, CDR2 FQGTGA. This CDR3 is CASSLQGDTGELFF. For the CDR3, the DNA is TGTGCCAGCAGCCTACAGGGGGACACCGGGGAGCTGTTTTTT.

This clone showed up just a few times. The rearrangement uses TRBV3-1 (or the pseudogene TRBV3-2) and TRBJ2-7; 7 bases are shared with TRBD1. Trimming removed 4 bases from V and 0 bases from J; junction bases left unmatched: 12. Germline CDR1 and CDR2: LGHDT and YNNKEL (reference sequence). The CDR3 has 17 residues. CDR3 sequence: CASSRQVYWDSSYEQYF. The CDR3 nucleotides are TGTGCCAGCAGCCGCCAGGTATATTGGGACAGCTCCTACGAGCAGTACTTC.

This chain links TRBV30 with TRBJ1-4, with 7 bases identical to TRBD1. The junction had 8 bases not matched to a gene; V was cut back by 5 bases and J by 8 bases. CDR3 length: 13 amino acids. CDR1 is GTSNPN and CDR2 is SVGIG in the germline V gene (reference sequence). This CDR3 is CAWDRDGGEKLFF. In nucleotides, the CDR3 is TGTGCCTGGGACAGGGACGGTGGAGAAAAACTGTTTTTT.

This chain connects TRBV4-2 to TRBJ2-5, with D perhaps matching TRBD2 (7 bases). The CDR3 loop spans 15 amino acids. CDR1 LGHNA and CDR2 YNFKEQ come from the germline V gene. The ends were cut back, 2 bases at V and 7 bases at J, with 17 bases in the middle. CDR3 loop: CASSQPGGPWGTQYF. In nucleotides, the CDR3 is TGTGCCAGCAGCCAACCGGGGGGCCCGTGGGGGACCCAGTACTTC.